This TCR beta chain was captured by sequencing in a study of response to subunit inactivated influenza vaccine. This clonotype came up a few times. TCRdb re-called the RT-PCR reads through MiXCR, storing one row per CDR3 protein. In the table there are more than 550,000 distinct CDR3 sequences, roughly 10% of which are singletons. A further study also used this sample, focusing on T cells expressing NK-cell markers. According to that study: Synthesis of TCR beta cDNA relied on 5'RACE template switching carrying UMIs. CD8+ T cells in 5 or 6 donors included dominant NKG2C+ clonotypes at about 1.0-7.5%. The CD3+CD56-NKG2C+ fraction of four donors was likewise dominated by these clonotypes. Whether expanded NKG2C+ T cell clones were HCMV-specific remained unclear.

The sample in question was PBMCs from blood, obtained on the day of vaccination. This clonotype originated in a man aged 50-59 years who received an inactivated influenza vaccine.

This CDR3 is CASSLQDRGGVAFF. The CDR3, as DNA: TGTGCCAGCAGTTTACAGGACAGGGGAGGAGTAGCTTTCTTT. The chain is built from TRBV12-3 or TRBV12-4 and TRBJ1-1, with 9 bases that match TRBD1. V trimming: 2 bases; J trimming: 10 bases; junction bases outside the gene matches: 8. There are 14 residues in the CDR3.